This paragraph covers one T cell receptor beta chain sequence. This entry belongs to a study of shared clonotypes between healthy human individuals. Looking at the study overall: Donors, aged 18 to 49, were a couple of women and three men.

Repertoires were generated with immunoSEQ multiplex PCR, while TCRdb's copy carries only in-frame clones and drops some. Among 2,500,000 or so clones, approximately 93% were seen once, and the ten largest hold about 0.34%. CDR1 is SGHRS and CDR2 is YFSETQ in the germline V gene. V shed 3 bases, J shed 6 bases, and the junction held 2 bases outside the gene matches. The CDR3 is made up of 13 amino acids. The sequence derives from a man younger than 35 in good health. Some clones in this sample may be carry-over from other donors' samples. V usage is TRBV5-1 and J usage is TRBJ2-4; 8 bases are shared with TRBD1. The sample was naive CD4+ T cells from PBMCs. Noted subset: CD45RA+ positively selected. CDR3 sequence reads: CASSSGQGNIQYF. CDR3 in DNA: TGCGCCAGCAGCTCCGGACAGGGAAACATTCAGTACTTC.